The clone carrying this TCR beta chain was seen just once. This sample stems from a study of blood T cell repertoires in COVID-19. About the research overall: There were acute and convalescent COVID-19 samples, and they came from the United States, Italy and Spain. T cells, B-cell-depleted T cells, or PBMCs supplied cDNA or gDNA.

The authors' processing: For nucleated cells, counts were estimated from reference gene primer amplification. Using immunoSEQ multiplex PCR, the repertoire was profiled, and TCRdb retains in-frame clones only, with some absent. The DNA gave D and trimming, while V, J and clone size come from that table. The data show 200,000 to 300,000 clones, more than 70% seen once. A Seattle source enrolled patients during active infection and followed them longitudinally. The V and J ends lost 2 bases and 0 bases respectively, with 14 bases between them. CDR3 length: 16 amino acids. Germline assignment: CDR1 SGHNT and CDR2 YYREEE (reference sequence).

This rearrangement joins TRBV5-4 to TRBJ1-1; a weak D match, TRBD1 (6 bases). This sequence was found in an elderly woman with COVID-19, enrolled during active disease. Sequences were obtained from peripheral blood. This CDR3 reads CASSLPLTGVNTEAFF. DNA of the CDR3: TGTGCCAGCAGCTTACCCCTGACAGGAGTGAACACTGAAGCTTTCTTT. The full variable domain, rest sourced from reference TRBV5-4 and TRBJ1-1, is ETGVTQSPTHLIKTRGQQVTLRCSSQSGHNTVSWYQQALGQGPQFIFQYYREEENGRGNFPPRFSGLQFPNYSSELNVNALELDDSALYLCASSLPLTGVNTEAFFGQGTRLTVV.